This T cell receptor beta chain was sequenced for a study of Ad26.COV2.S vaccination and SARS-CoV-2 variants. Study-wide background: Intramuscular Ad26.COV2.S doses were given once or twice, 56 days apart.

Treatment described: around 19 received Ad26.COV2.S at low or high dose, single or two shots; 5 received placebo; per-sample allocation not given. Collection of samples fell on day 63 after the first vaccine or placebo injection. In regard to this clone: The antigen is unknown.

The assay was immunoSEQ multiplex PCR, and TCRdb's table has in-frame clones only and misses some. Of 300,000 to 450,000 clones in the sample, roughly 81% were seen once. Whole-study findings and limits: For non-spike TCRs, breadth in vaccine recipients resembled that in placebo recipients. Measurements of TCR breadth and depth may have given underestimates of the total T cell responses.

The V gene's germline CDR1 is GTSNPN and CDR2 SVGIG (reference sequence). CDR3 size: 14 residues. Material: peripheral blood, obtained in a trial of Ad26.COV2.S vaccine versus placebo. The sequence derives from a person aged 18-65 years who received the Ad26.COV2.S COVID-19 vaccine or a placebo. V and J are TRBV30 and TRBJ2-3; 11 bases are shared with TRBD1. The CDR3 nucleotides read TGTGTTTCGAAGGGGGACAGGGGGTCAGATACGCAGTATTTT. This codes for CVSKGDRGSDTQYF.